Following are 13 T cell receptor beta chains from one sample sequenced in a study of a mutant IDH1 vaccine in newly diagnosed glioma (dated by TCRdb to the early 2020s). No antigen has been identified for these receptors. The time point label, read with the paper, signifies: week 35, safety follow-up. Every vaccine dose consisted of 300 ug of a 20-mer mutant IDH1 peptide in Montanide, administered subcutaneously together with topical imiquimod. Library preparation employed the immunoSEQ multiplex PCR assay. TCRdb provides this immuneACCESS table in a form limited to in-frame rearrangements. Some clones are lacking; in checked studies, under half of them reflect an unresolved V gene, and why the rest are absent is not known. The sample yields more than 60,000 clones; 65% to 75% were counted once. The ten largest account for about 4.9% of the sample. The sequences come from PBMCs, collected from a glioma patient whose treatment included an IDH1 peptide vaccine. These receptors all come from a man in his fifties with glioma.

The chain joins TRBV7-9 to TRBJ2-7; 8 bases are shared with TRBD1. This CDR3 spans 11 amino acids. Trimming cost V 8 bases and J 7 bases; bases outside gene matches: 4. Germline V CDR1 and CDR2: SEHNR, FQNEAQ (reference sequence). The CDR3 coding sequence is TGTGCCAGCGAGACAGGGGATGAGCAGTACTTC. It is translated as CASETGDEQYF.

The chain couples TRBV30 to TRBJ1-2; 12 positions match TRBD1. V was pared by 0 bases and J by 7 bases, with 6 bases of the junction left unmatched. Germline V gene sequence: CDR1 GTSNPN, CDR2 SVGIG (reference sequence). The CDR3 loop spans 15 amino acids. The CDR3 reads CAWSVGDRGLGGYTF. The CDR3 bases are TGTGCCTGGAGTGTAGGGGACAGGGGGCTAGGTGGCTACACCTTC. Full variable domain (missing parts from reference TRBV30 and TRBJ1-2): SQTIHQWPATLVQPVGSPLSLECTVEGTSNPNLYWYRQAAGRGLQLLFYSVGIGQISSEVPQNLSASRPQDRQFILSSKKLLLSDSGFYLCAWSVGDRGLGGYTFGSGTRLTVV.

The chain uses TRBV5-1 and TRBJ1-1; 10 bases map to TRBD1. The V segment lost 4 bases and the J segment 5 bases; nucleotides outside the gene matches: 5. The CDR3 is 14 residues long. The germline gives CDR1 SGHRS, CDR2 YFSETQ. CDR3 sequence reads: CASSTGQGVTEAFF. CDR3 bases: TGCGCCAGCAGCACCGGACAGGGGGTTACTGAAGCTTTCTTT.

CDR3 coding DNA: TGTGCCATCAGTGGTCCGCCTCAGGGGTTTCAAGAGACCCAGTACTTC. Its protein is CAISGPPQGFQETQYF. The rearrangement uses TRBV10-3 and TRBJ2-5; TRBD1 is a possible D gene (6 bases). Looked up from germline, CDR1 is ENHRY and CDR2 is SYGVKD. The CDR3 sequence is 16 residues long. V was cut by 4 bases and J by 2 bases, with 17 bases left in between.

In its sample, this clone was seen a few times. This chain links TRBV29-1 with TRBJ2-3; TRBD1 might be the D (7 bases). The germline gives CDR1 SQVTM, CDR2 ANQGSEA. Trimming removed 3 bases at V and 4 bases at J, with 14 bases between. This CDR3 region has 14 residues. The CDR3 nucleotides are TGCAGCGTTGATGTGCAGGGGGGTGCAGATACGCAGTATTTT. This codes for CSVDVQGGADTQYF.

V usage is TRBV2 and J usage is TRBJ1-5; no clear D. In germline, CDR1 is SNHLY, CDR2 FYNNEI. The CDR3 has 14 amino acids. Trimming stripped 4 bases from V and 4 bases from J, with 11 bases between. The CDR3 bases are TGTGCCAGCAGTGCGGACCTAAGTAATCAGCCCCAGCATTTT. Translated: CASSADLSNQPQHF.

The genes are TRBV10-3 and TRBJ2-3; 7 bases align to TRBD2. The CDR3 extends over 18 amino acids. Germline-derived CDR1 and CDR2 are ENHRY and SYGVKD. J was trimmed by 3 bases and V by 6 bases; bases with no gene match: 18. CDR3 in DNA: TGTGCCATCAGCCCTGATCCAAGGGAGGGGATGGATACAGATACGCAGTATTTT. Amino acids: CAISPDPREGMDTDTQYF.

The DNA for the CDR3 is TGTGCCAGCAGACGGTCCAGCCTCGAAGAGGAGCAGTACTTC. This gives the protein CASRRSSLEEEQYF. The chain carries TRBV2 and TRBJ2-7; D remains unclear. The CDR3 is 14 residues long. Germline values: CDR1 SNHLY, CDR2 FYNNEI. Trimming cost V 6 bases and J 7 bases, with 19 bases left between them.

The CDR3 nucleotides read TGTGCCAGCAGTTACGGACAAGCCGATACGCAGTATTTT. This encodes CASSYGQADTQYF. The V gene is TRBV11-2, the J gene TRBJ2-3, with TRBD1 as a possible D gene (5 bases). Trimming cost V 6 bases and J 6 bases, with 13 bases left between them. Germline lookup yields CDR1 SGHAT and CDR2 FQNNGV. This CDR3 contains 13 residues.

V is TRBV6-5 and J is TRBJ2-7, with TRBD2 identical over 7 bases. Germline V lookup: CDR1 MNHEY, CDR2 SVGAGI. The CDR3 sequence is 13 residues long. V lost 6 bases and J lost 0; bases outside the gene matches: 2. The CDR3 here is CASSTGGSYEQYF. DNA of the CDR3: TGTGCCAGCAGCACGGGGGGCTCCTACGAGCAGTACTTC.

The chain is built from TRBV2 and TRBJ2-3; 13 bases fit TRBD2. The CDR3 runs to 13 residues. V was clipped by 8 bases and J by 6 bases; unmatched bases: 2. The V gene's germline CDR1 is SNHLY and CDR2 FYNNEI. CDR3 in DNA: TGTGCCAGCGGACTAGCGGGGGCGGATACGCAGTATTTT. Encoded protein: CASGLAGADTQYF.

CDR3 bases: TGTGCCAGCAGTGCCGATACCTCAACTGAAGCTTTCTTT. Translating it yields CASSADTSTEAFF. V usage is TRBV25-1 and J usage is TRBJ1-1; D is uncertain. CDR1 is MGHDK, CDR2 SYGVNS, per germline. This CDR3 comprises 13 residues. The germline V and J ends were trimmed by 4 bases and 5 bases, with 11 bases remaining between them.

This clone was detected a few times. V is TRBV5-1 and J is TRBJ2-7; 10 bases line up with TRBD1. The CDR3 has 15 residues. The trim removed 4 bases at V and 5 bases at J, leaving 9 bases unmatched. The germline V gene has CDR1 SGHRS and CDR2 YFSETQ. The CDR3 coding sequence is TGCGCCAGCAGCCTCGGAGGGACAGGGGTCCACGAGCAGTACTTC. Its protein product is CASSLGGTGVHEQYF. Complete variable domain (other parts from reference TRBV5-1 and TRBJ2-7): KAGVTQTPRYLIKTRGQQVTLSCSPISGHRSVSWYQQTPGQGLQFLFEYFSETQRNKGNFPGRFSGRQFSNSRSEMNVSTLELGDSALYLCASSLGGTGVHEQYFGPGTRLTVT.